This passage covers 30 T cell receptor beta chains from one sample sequenced in a study of shared clonotypes between healthy human individuals. Profiled with immunoSEQ multiplex PCR; TCRdb holds only in-frame clones, not every one. Of approximately 2.5 million clones in the sample, more than 80% were seen once. The sequenced material came from naive CD4+ T cells sorted from blood. Described subset: CD45RA+ positively selected. These receptors were collected from a man between 18 and 35 years old in good health.

J is TRBJ2-3 and V is TRBV27; no firm D call. The germline V gene encodes CDR1 MNHEY and CDR2 SMNVEV (reference sequence). V was trimmed by 5 bases and J by 3 bases, leaving 15 bases between them. The length of the CDR3 is 15 residues. The CDR3 loop is CASSLTTLKTDTQYF. As DNA, the CDR3 is TGTGCCAGCAGTCTAACAACACTTAAAACAGATACGCAGTATTTT.

Comments on this clone: This sample also contains other DNA sequences that code for the same CDR3. The chain employs TRBV7-2 and TRBJ2-1, with a weak D call TRBD2 (5 bases). V was cut by 6 bases and J by 0 bases, with 6 bases left in between. The CDR3 covers 13 residues. Germline CDR1 and CDR2: SGHTA and FQGNSA. In nucleotides, the CDR3 is TGTGCCAGCAGTCGGGGCTCCTACAATGAGCAGTTCTTC. Translation gives CASSRGSYNEQFF.

This chain uses TRBV5-6 with TRBJ2-7, with D perhaps TRBD1 or TRBD2 (5 bases each). The length of the CDR3 is 14 residues. Germline V gene data show CDR1 as SGHDT and CDR2 as YYEEEE. V was clipped by 4 bases and J by 4 bases, with 15 bases between them. In nucleotides, the CDR3 is TGTGCCAGCAGCCCTCAGGGACCAGGATACGAGCAGTACTTC. Protein sequence: CASSPQGPGYEQYF.

The chain combines TRBV4-1 with TRBJ2-5, with D maybe TRBD2 (6 bases). The J call may be mistaken, given a closer DNA end match to TRBJ2-7. CDR3 length: 15 residues. CDR1 MGHRA and CDR2 YSYEKL come from the germline V gene. CDR3 protein: CASSQDPAGTYEQYF. The CDR3 coding sequence is TGCGCCAGCAGCCAAGATCCGGCGGGAACCTACGAGCAGTACTTC.

This rearrangement joins TRBV6-1 to TRBJ1-4; D not resolved. Germline-derived CDR1 and CDR2 are MNHNS and SASEGT. The V end was cut by 7 bases, the J end by 0 bases, with 12 bases between. This CDR3 comprises 15 residues. CDR3 amino acids: CASKVALTTNEKLFF. The DNA of the CDR3 is TGTGCCAGCAAGGTAGCCCTCACAACTAATGAAAAACTGTTTTTT.

The gene calls are TRBV11-2 and TRBJ2-7; 7 nucleotides agree with TRBD1. The ends lost 1 base at V and 5 bases at J; junction bases unmatched: 11. CDR1 and CDR2 (germline): SGHAT, FQNNGV. This CDR3 spans 16 amino acids. CDR3: CASSLARQGSIDEQYF. In nucleotides, the CDR3 is TGTGCCAGCAGCTTAGCCAGACAGGGTAGTATCGACGAGCAGTACTTC.

The V and J genes are TRBV10-3 and TRBJ1-1; 9 positions agree with TRBD1. CDR3 size: 14 residues. V dropped 6 bases and J dropped 4; count of bases not matched to a gene: 6. CDR1 and CDR2 (germline): ENHRY, SYGVKD. In DNA, the CDR3 is TGTGCCATCAGGGGGACAGGGCTATCCACTGAAGCTTTCTTT. This translates into CAIRGTGLSTEAFF.

In nucleotides, the CDR3 is TGCAGCGTTTTGGCGGGGACGGCGAACACTGAAGCTTTCTTT. Protein: CSVLAGTANTEAFF. The genes are TRBV29-1 and TRBJ1-1, with D maybe TRBD1 (5 bases). The CDR3 runs to 14 residues. With 5 bases removed from V and 1 base from J, the gap between germline ends came to 14 bases. Per the germline V gene, CDR1 is SQVTM and CDR2 is ANQGSEA.

This clone was picked up one time. The gene calls are TRBV2 and TRBJ2-7, with TRBD1 identical over 11 bases. Germline V gives CDR1 SNHLY, CDR2 FYNNEI. V lost 6 bases and J lost 5; bases outside the gene matches: 6. The CDR3 loop spans 14 amino acids. The chain's CDR3 is CASSLDRGHDEQYF. CDR3 DNA sequence: TGTGCCAGCAGCCTGGACAGGGGGCACGACGAGCAGTACTTC.

The V call is TRBV28, the J call TRBJ1-2; 9 nucleotides align to TRBD1. V was pared by 5 bases and J by 5 bases, with 6 bases of the junction left unmatched. Per the germline V gene, CDR1 is MDHEN and CDR2 is SYDVKM. The CDR3 covers 14 residues. In DNA, the CDR3 is TGTGCCAGCAGTCGGACAGGGGAAAGGTATGGCTACACCTTC. Translated: CASSRTGERYGYTF.

This clone was seen once. The rearrangement links TRBV9 to TRBJ2-7; 11 nucleotides line up with TRBD2. Germline assignment: CDR1 SGDLS and CDR2 YYNGEE. The CDR3 is 19 residues long. The V segment lost 3 bases and the J segment 4 bases; nucleotides outside the gene matches: 18. The CDR3 here is CASSDPREFSGGASYEQYF. CDR3 nucleotide sequence: TGTGCCAGCAGCGACCCTCGTGAATTTAGCGGGGGGGCGTCGTACGAGCAGTACTTC.

The count of this clone is one. The chain links TRBV7-8 to TRBJ1-6, with TRBD1 matching 11 bases. Germline lookup yields CDR1 SGHVS and CDR2 FQNEAQ. The CDR3 runs to 19 residues. Trimming cost V 5 bases and J 2 bases; bases outside gene matches: 11. CDR3 DNA: TGTGCCAGCAGCCGGACCGGGACAGGGGGTTTCGCCTATAATTCACCCCTCCACTTT. This sequence encodes CASSRTGTGGFAYNSPLHF. Based on the CDR3 plus reference TRBV7-8 and TRBJ1-6, the full variable domain is GAGVSQSPRYKVAKRGQDVALRCDPISGHVSLFWYQQALGQGPEFLTYFQNEAQLDKSGLPSDRFFAERPEGSVSTLKIQRTQQEDSAVYLCASSRTGTGGFAYNSPLHFGNGTRLTVT.

The chain has TRBV11-2 and TRBJ2-1; D may be TRBD1 (6 bases). Trimming pared 7 bases from V and 2 bases from J, leaving 21 bases between. This CDR3 is built from 17 residues. CDR1 SGHAT and CDR2 FQNNGV come from the germline V gene. The CDR3: CASTHRELTLTYNEQFF. CDR3 coding DNA: TGTGCCAGCACCCACAGGGAGTTGACTCTAACCTACAATGAGCAGTTCTTC.

The chain carries TRBV10-3 and TRBJ2-2; D possibly corresponds to TRBD1 (7 bases). V lost 3 bases and J lost 1, with 15 bases in between. CDR1 is ENHRY, CDR2 SYGVKD, per germline. The CDR3 loop spans 17 amino acids. In DNA, the CDR3 is TGTGCCATCAGTGATCTCGTCCAGGGGGGGAACACCGGGGAGCTGTTTTTT. Translation: CAISDLVQGGNTGELFF.

V usage is TRBV18 and J usage is TRBJ2-1; the D gene is possibly TRBD2 (6 bases). CDR3 size: 13 residues. CDR1 and CDR2 (germline): KGHSH, LQKENI. V lost 7 bases to trimming and J lost 9 bases, with 16 bases between them. CDR3: CASWGLSVGEQFF. The CDR3 DNA reads TGTGCCAGCTGGGGACTTTCGGTTGGTGAGCAGTTCTTC.

The V call is TRBV11-2, the J call TRBJ2-7; 7 bases map to TRBD2. This CDR3 has 14 residues. Germline V gene data show CDR1 as SGHAT and CDR2 as FQNNGV. Trimming removed 4 bases from V and 2 bases from J; junction bases left unmatched: 5. DNA for the CDR3: TGTGCCAGCAGCTCCCGGACTAGAACCTACGAGCAGTACTTC. The encoded protein is CASSSRTRTYEQYF.

V usage is TRBV19 and J usage is TRBJ1-1; the D gene is possibly TRBD1 (6 bases). The CDR3 is made up of 12 amino acids. Per the germline V gene, CDR1 is LNHDA and CDR2 is SQIVND (reference sequence). V gave up 2 bases and J gave up 10 bases, with 11 bases separating them. The CDR3 protein is CASSIRGAAAFF. CDR3 in DNA: TGTGCCAGTAGTATACGGGGGGCGGCAGCTTTCTTT. Complete variable domain (other parts from reference TRBV19 and TRBJ1-1): DGGITQSPKYLFRKEGQNVTLSCEQNLNHDAMYWYRQDPGQGLRLIYYSQIVNDFQKGDIAEGYSVSREKKESFPLTVTSAQKNPTAFYLCASSIRGAAAFFGQGTRLTVV.

For this clone: This sample includes further DNA sequences coding for the same CDR3. The rearrangement uses TRBV6-5 and TRBJ1-3, with D hard to call. Germline CDR1 and CDR2: MNHEY and SVGAGI. Trimming stripped 6 bases from V and 4 bases from J, with 7 bases between. The CDR3 is made up of 12 amino acids. CDR3 sequence: CASRSGGNTIYF. The CDR3 DNA is TGTGCCAGCAGGTCCGGAGGAAACACCATATATTTT.

As for this clone: This CDR3 is also generated by other DNA sequences in the sample. The chain carries TRBV19 and TRBJ1-5; D gene uncertain. The V and J ends lost 1 base and 1 base respectively, with 5 bases between them. Germline loops: CDR1 LNHDA, CDR2 SQIVND (reference sequence). This CDR3 is 14 amino acids long. This chain's CDR3 is CASSIVSSNQPQHF. The CDR3 DNA is TGTGCCAGTAGTATAGTGAGCAGCAATCAGCCCCAGCATTTT.

As regards this clone: Different DNA sequences within this sample yield the same CDR3. The rearrangement links TRBV18 to TRBJ1-5; TRBD1 agrees at 9 bases. Trimming took 3 bases from V and 4 from J; bases not matched to a gene: 4. Per germline, CDR1 KGHSH and CDR2 LQKENI. The CDR3 consists of 15 residues. CDR3 nucleotide sequence: TGTGCCAGCTCACCCGGGACAGGGAGAAATCAGCCCCAGCATTTT. Translated: CASSPGTGRNQPQHF.

The chain carries TRBV30 and TRBJ1-1; D ambiguous. V gave up 1 base and J gave up 3 bases, with 6 bases separating them. CDR1 and CDR2 (germline): GTSNPN, SVGIG (reference sequence). The CDR3 runs 12 residues. The CDR3 is CAWSAVHTEAFF. The CDR3 coding sequence is TGTGCCTGGAGTGCCGTCCACACTGAAGCTTTCTTT.

This clone was observed a single time. The chain recombines TRBV6-5 with TRBJ1-1; 9 bases match TRBD1. In germline, CDR1 is MNHEY, CDR2 SVGAGI. With 0 bases clipped from V and 7 bases from J, the junction kept 6 bases outside the gene matches. This CDR3 contains 15 residues. CDR3 sequence: CASSYSGTGNNEAFF. As DNA, the CDR3 is TGTGCCAGCAGTTACTCCGGGACAGGGAATAATGAAGCTTTCTTT.

This rearrangement joins TRBV6-1 to TRBJ2-7; 8 nucleotides align to TRBD1. V trimming: 1 base; J trimming: 3 bases; junction bases outside the gene matches: 5. Germline values: CDR1 MNHNS, CDR2 SASEGT. There are 15 residues in the CDR3. The chain's CDR3 is CASSEGGQGFYEQYF. Here the CDR3 DNA reads TGTGCCAGCAGTGAAGGAGGACAGGGTTTCTACGAGCAGTACTTC.

This sequence joins TRBV6-5 and TRBJ1-1, with 8 bases fitting TRBD1. From germline, CDR1 is MNHEY and CDR2 SVGAGI. The junction had 7 bases not matched to a gene; V was cut back by 2 bases and J by 5 bases. CDR3 length: 15 residues. DNA for the CDR3: TGTGCCAGCAGTTACCGAGGACAGGGAGGGACTGAAGCTTTCTTT. This encodes CASSYRGQGGTEAFF.

This clone was detected only a few times. This chain connects TRBV30 to TRBJ1-1, with no clear D. The CDR3 length is 13 residues. Looked up from germline, CDR1 is GTSNPN and CDR2 is SVGIG (reference sequence). V lost 1 base to trimming and J lost 2 bases, with 8 bases between them. CDR3 in DNA: TGTGCCTGGAGTGGACACTTAAACACTGAAGCTTTCTTT. It codes for CAWSGHLNTEAFF.

The CDR3 spells CASSFSSGRPTDTQYF. The CDR3 bases are TGTGCCAGCAGCTTCTCAAGCGGGAGACCCACAGATACGCAGTATTTT. V usage is TRBV11-3 and J usage is TRBJ2-3; 8 bases map to TRBD2. There are 16 residues in the CDR3. Losses at the gene ends were 3 bases for V and 2 bases for J; bases not matched to a gene: 7. From germline, CDR1 is SGHNT and CDR2 YENEEA.

J is TRBJ2-5 and V is TRBV27, with 10 bases fitting TRBD1. CDR1 is MNHEY and CDR2 is SMNVEV in the germline V gene (reference sequence). The CDR3 consists of 15 residues. V shed 5 bases, J shed 5 bases, and the junction held 8 bases outside the gene matches. In DNA, the CDR3 is TGTGCCAGCAGTCTGACAGGGGGCTTCGGGGAGACCCAGTACTTC. It specifies CASSLTGGFGETQYF.

The V and J genes are TRBV5-1 and TRBJ2-3; TRBD1 aligns across 7 bases. V lost 4 bases, J lost 0 bases, and 17 bases stayed unmatched. The CDR3 has 19 residues. Germline loops: CDR1 SGHRS, CDR2 YFSETQ. The CDR3 loop is CASSVPTGTAHDSTDTQYF. Written as DNA, the CDR3 is TGCGCCAGCAGCGTACCGACCGGGACAGCTCACGACAGCACAGATACGCAGTATTTT.

The chain links TRBV5-6 to TRBJ2-7; weak D call: TRBD1 (6 bases). Germline V gene lookup returns CDR1 SGHDT and CDR2 YYEEEE. This CDR3 spans 15 amino acids. Trimming took off 4 bases at V and 1 base at J, with 15 bases between the two ends. The CDR3 DNA reads as TGTGCCAGCAGCGCCTCAACCGGGACATCCTACGAGCAGTACTTC. Its protein is CASSASTGTSYEQYF.

This clone was seen only once. The chain employs TRBV7-3 and TRBJ2-2; TRBD2 matches at 7 bases. CDR3 length: 17 amino acids. Germline V gene sequence: CDR1 SGHTA, CDR2 FQGTGA. V was pared by 1 base and J by 2 bases, with 7 bases of the junction left unmatched. The CDR3 loop is CASSLMDAGVNTGELFF. The CDR3 DNA sequence: TGTGCCAGCAGCTTAATGGACGCGGGGGTCAACACCGGGGAGCTGTTTTTT.